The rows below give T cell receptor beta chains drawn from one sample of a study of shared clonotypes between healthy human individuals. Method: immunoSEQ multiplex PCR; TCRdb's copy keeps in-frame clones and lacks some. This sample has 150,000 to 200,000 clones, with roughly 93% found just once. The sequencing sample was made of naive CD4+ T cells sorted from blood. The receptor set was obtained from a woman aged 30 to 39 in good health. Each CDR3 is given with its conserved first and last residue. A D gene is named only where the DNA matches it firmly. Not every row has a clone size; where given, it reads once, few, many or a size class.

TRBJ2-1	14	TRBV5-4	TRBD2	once	CASSKGLGDNEQFF	TGTGCCAGCAGCAAGGGACTAGGGGACAATGAGCAGTTCTTC
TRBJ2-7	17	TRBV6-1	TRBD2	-	CASSEALTSVWTYEQYF	TGTGCCAGCAGTGAAGCCTTGACTAGCGTGTGGACCTACGAGCAGTACTTC
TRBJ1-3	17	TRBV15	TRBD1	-	CATSREGQGVGGNTIYF	TGTGCCACCAGCAGAGAGGGACAGGGAGTTGGAGGAAACACCATATATTTT
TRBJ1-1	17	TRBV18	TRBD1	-	CASSPFNPDRGNTEAFF	TGTGCCAGCTCACCATTTAATCCGGACAGGGGGAACACTGAAGCTTTCTTT
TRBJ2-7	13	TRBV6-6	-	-	CASRDGTSYEQYF	TGTGCCAGCAGGGACGGGACCTCCTACGAGCAGTACTTC
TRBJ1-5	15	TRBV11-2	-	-	CASSLQGGSNQPQHF	TGTGCCAGCAGCTTGCAGGGCGGAAGCAATCAGCCCCAGCATTTT
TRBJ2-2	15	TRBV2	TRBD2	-	CASRWTSGGTGELFF	TGTGCCAGCAGATGGACTAGCGGAGGGACCGGGGAGCTGTTTTTT
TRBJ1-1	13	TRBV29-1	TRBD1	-	CSFGDRGGTEAFF	TGCAGCTTTGGGGACAGGGGAGGGACTGAAGCTTTCTTT
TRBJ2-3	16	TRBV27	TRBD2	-	CASSSPAGPATDTQYF	TGTGCCAGCAGTTCCCCAGCGGGACCTGCCACAGATACGCAGTATTTT
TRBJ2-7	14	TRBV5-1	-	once	CASSPGLTRGEQYF	TGCGCCAGCAGCCCGGGACTGACGAGAGGAGAGCAGTACTTC
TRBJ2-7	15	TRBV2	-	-	CASSPLAQSSYEQYF	TGTGCCAGCAGCCCGCTAGCGCAAAGCTCCTACGAGCAGTACTTC
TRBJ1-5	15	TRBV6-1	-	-	CASSPGHPSNQPQHF	TGTGCCAGCAGCCCGGGACACCCTAGCAATCAGCCCCAGCATTTT
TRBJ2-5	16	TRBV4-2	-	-	CASSQASVAVQETQYF	TGTGCCAGCAGCCAAGCGTCAGTCGCAGTCCAAGAGACCCAGTACTTC
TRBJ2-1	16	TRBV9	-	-	CASSVVPQGQHNEQFF	TGTGCCAGCAGCGTAGTCCCGCAGGGGCAGCACAATGAGCAGTTCTTC
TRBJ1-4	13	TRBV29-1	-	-	CSVKTAANEKLFF	TGCAGCGTTAAGACAGCCGCTAATGAAAAACTGTTTTTT
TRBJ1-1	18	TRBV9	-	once	CASMAGCLEGLENTEAFF	TGTGCCAGCATGGCAGGCTGTTTAGAGGGGCTAGAGAACACTGAAGCTTTCTTT
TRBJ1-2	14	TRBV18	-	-	CASSPGSPNYGYTF	TGTGCCAGCTCACCTGGATCACCTAACTATGGCTACACCTTC
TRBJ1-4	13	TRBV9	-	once	CASSVGDLEKLFF	TGTGCCAGCAGCGTGGGGGATTTGGAAAAACTGTTTTTT
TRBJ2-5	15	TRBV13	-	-	CASRRRLGVQETQYF	TGTGCCAGCAGGAGGAGGTTGGGGGTCCAAGAGACCCAGTACTTC
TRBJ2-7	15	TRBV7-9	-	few	CASSIDSLWSYEQYF	TGTGCCAGCAGCATTGACTCCCTGTGGTCCTACGAGCAGTACTTC
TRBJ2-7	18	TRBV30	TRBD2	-	CAWSSTGGRTSGSHEQYF	TGTGCCTGGAGCTCGACAGGGGGTAGGACTAGCGGGAGCCACGAGCAGTACTTC
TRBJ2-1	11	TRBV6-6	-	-	CASKKANEQFF	TGTGCCAGCAAAAAGGCTAATGAGCAGTTCTTC
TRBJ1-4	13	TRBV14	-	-	CASRGGRIEKLFF	TGTGCCAGCAGAGGTGGGCGGATTGAAAAACTGTTTTTT
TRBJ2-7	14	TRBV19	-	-	CASSNGRGQYEQYF	TGTGCCAGTAGTAATGGCAGGGGTCAGTACGAGCAGTACTTC
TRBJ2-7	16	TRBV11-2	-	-	CASSRGTRPKSYEQYF	TGTGCCAGCAGCCGTGGAACCAGGCCAAAGTCCTACGAGCAGTACTTC
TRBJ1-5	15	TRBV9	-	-	CASSVDPGIGQPQHF	TGTGCCAGCAGCGTAGACCCGGGAATCGGCCAGCCCCAGCATTTT
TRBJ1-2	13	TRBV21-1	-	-	CASSHGGNYGYTF	TGTGCCAGCAGCCACGGGGGTAACTATGGCTACACCTTC
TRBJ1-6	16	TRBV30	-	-	CAWRTPGGHRTSPLHF	TGTGCCTGGAGGACGCCAGGCGGACACCGCACTTCACCCCTCCACTTT
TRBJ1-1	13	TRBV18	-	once	CASSPMESTEAFF	TGTGCCAGCTCACCAATGGAGTCTACTGAAGCTTTCTTT
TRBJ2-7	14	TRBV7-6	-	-	CASSFSGTSSEQYF	TGTGCCAGCAGCTTCTCCGGGACTTCCTCCGAGCAGTACTTC
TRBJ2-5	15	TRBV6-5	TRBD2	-	CASTPSALAGAAQYF	TGTGCCAGCACCCCTTCCGCACTAGCGGGAGCGGCCCAGTACTTC
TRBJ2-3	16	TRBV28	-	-	CASSFPTRYGDYTQYF	TGTGCCAGCAGTTTTCCGACTAGGTATGGTGATTATACGCAGTATTTT
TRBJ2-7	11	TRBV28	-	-	CASSFFYEQYF	TGTGCCAGCAGTTTCTTCTACGAGCAGTACTTC
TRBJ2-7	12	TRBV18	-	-	CASSPQGGEQYF	TGTGCCAGCTCACCACAGGGGGGCGAGCAGTACTTC
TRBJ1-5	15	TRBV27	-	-	CASSSNRFSNQPQHF	TGTGCCAGCAGTTCTAACAGATTTAGCAATCAGCCCCAGCATTTT
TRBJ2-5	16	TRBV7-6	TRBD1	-	CASSLSGQGFSETQYF	TGTGCCAGCAGCTTAAGTGGACAGGGGTTCTCAGAGACCCAGTACTTC
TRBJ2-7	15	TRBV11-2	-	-	CASSFRGFGWDEQYF	TGTGCCAGCAGCTTCAGGGGTTTCGGGTGGGACGAGCAGTACTTC
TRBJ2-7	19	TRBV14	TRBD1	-	CARGHQNRDRGRGTYEQYF	TGTGCCAGGGGCCACCAGAACCGGGACAGGGGTAGGGGGACCTACGAGCAGTACTTC
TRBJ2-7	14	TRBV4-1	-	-	CASSQAGGGYEQYF	TGCGCCAGCAGCCAAGCGGGCGGAGGGTACGAGCAGTACTTC
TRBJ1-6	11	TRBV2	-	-	CASRLRTPLHF	TGTGCCAGCAGACTGAGGACACCCCTCCACTTT
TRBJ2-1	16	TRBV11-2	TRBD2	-	CASSLAGTSGSGEQFF	TGTGCCAGCAGCTTAGCAGGGACTAGCGGGAGCGGTGAGCAGTTCTTC
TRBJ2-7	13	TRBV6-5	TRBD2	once	CASSSGTTYEQYF	TGTGCCAGCAGTTCGGGGACTACCTACGAGCAGTACTTC